This TCR beta chain is from a study of blood T cells in healthy people across ages. The second PCR ran roughly 6 to 11 cycles with a sample-barcoded 5' primer and J-beta primers. TCRdb called the 5' RACE reads again in MiXCR, with one record for every CDR3 protein. The sample holds about 1.6 million distinct CDR3 sequences, 30% to 35% seen once. This clonotype was seen only a few times. V shed 0 bases, J shed 7 bases, and the junction held 4 bases outside the gene matches. CDR3 length: 15 amino acids. Germline-derived CDR1 and CDR2 are SGDLS and YYNGEE. The chain has TRBV9 and TRBJ2-1; 10 bases match TRBD2. The receptor comes from a woman aged 25 to 39 in good health. The sequenced sample was blood. For the CDR3, the DNA is TGTGCCAGCAGCGTAGAGGGTAGCGGGAGGAATGAGCAGTTCTTC. The encoded protein is CASSVEGSGRNEQFF. Full variable domain (rest looked up from reference TRBV9 and TRBJ2-1): DSGVTQTPKHLITATGQRVTLRCSPRSGDLSVYWYQQSLDQGLQFLIQYYNGEERAKGNILERFSAQQFPDLHSELNLSSLELGDSALYFCASSVEGSGRNEQFFGPGTRLTVL.